This T cell receptor beta chain appears in the sequencing data of a study of beta chain features in type 1 diabetes. Study overall: Sorted cells examined across all samples numbered around 99,000,000.

The entirety of the isolated RNA underwent reverse transcription, so expressed TCRB transcripts were sequenced. Generated by immunoSEQ multiplex PCR, the TCRdb table keeps only in-frame clones and is missing some. Seen here are about 140,000 clones, about 9.7% observed once, and the top ten hold almost 0.65%. Sorting that relied on CD45RO/CCR7/CD25/CD127/CD95/CD27 yielded CD4+ naive, central memory, regulatory and stem cell-like memory cells. Sequencing input: central memory CD4+ T cells from blood. The TCR sequence derives from a woman aged 40 to 50 in good health.

CDR3 DNA: TGTGCCAGCAGTGGGGGGAGCACCGGGGAGCTGTTTTTT. It yields the protein CASSGGSTGELFF. The J gene is TRBJ2-2, the V gene TRBV7-9, with a possible D match to TRBD2 (6 bases). The CDR3 is 13 residues long. Trimming cost V 6 bases and J 4 bases, with 9 bases left between them. In germline, CDR1 is SEHNR, CDR2 FQNEAQ (reference sequence).